This TCR beta chain was recorded in a study of cytomegalovirus exposure and HLA in healthy donors. The study, taken as a whole, reports: The classifier, whose performance was assessed in both the original and validation cohorts, reportedly diagnosed cytomegalovirus status with high specificity and sensitivity.

Concerning this clone itself: The antigen is unknown.

The PCR employed 60 Vbeta primers together with 13 Jbeta primers. Some clones are missing from TCRdb's copy, which holds only in-frame ones; the method was immunoSEQ multiplex PCR. The data contain more than 95,000 clones, 78% of them singletons. V lost 3 bases and J lost 1, with 9 bases in between. Per the germline V gene, CDR1 is MNHNY and CDR2 is SVGAGI (reference sequence). This CDR3 is 15 amino acids long. What was sequenced was PBMCs. The V and J genes are TRBV6-6 and TRBJ2-2, with D tentatively TRBD2 (5 bases). The TCR sequence derives from a man aged 30 to 45 in good health and CMV-seronegative. DNA for the CDR3: TGTGCCAGCAGTTATCAAAGCGGGAACACCGGGGAGCTGTTTTTT. This encodes CASSYQSGNTGELFF.